This T cell receptor beta chain was documented in a study of T cell clonotyping in hematopoietic cell transplantation. Note on this clone: What it binds is not known.

Study results and limitations: Pathologically expanded recipient clonotypes increased progressively from day 30 to day 180 as diversity fell. Broader posttransplant TCR repertoire diversity was predicted by graft donor and pretransplant recipient Inverse Simpson Index values. Without cell sorting, CD4 versus CD8 contributions remain unresolved. Few recipient clonotypes overlapped donors; over 97% were de novo at given depth.

Germline V gene sequence: CDR1 MDHEN, CDR2 SYDVKM. CDR3 length: 13 residues. With 7 bases removed from V and 8 bases from J, the gap between germline ends came to 17 bases. Assay used: immunoSEQ multiplex PCR; TCRdb lists only in-frame clones, some missing. Of about 41,000 clones in the sample, around 96% were seen once. This receptor was obtained from a man aged 25 to 45 in good health. Some clones in this sample may be carry-over from other donors' samples. Source material: peripheral blood mononuclear cells. The V call is TRBV28, the J call TRBJ1-2; D is unclear. The CDR3 nucleotides read TGTGCCAGCACCCACCCAGGTGTTGAGGGCTACACCTTC. Its protein product is CASTHPGVEGYTF.